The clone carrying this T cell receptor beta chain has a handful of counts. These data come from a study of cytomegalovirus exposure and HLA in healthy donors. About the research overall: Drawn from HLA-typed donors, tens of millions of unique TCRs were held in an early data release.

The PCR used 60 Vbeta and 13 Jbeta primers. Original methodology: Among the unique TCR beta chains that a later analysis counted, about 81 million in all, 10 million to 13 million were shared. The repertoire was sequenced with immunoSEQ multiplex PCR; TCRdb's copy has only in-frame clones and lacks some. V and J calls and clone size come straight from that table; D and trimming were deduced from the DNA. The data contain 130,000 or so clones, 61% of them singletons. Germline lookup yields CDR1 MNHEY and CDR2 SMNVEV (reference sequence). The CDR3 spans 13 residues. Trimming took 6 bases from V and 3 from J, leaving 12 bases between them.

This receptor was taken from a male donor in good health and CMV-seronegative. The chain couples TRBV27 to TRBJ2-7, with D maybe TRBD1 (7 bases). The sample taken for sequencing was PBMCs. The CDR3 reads CASRRGQFYEQYF. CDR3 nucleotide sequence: TGTGCCAGCAGGCGGGGACAGTTCTACGAGCAGTACTTC.